The 19 T cell receptor beta chains presented below share a single source sample, sequenced in a study of T cell repertoires in cytomegalovirus infection. Their cognate antigens are unknown. A single record per CDR3 protein comes from TCRdb applying MiXCR to the reads. The repertoire holds approximately 350,000 distinct CDR3 sequences, 34% seen once, with roughly 14% in the top ten. Sequenced here: cultured PBMCs, sampled from culture after CMV antigen stimulation. These receptors originate from a human donor in good health (CMV status not recorded). Some clones in this sample may be carry-over from other donors' samples.

The CDR3 sequence: CASSRTGGPYEQYF. CDR3 sequence (DNA): TGTGCCAGCAGTCGGACAGGGGGTCCCTACGAGCAGTACTTC. The gene calls are TRBV7-2 and TRBJ2-7, with 10 bases that match TRBD1. Losses at the gene ends were 6 bases for V and 2 bases for J; bases not matched to a gene: 4. The CDR3 contains 14 residues. From germline, CDR1 is SGHTA and CDR2 FQGNSA.

The chain's CDR3 is CATGQGAYGYTF. In DNA, the CDR3 is TGTGCCACCGGACAGGGGGCGTATGGCTACACCTTC. This sequence joins TRBV6-5 and TRBJ1-2, with 11 positions matching TRBD1. CDR3 length: 12 amino acids. V lost 10 bases and J lost 5; bases outside the gene matches: 3. Germline CDR1 is MNHEY and CDR2 is SVGAGI.

This clonotype was seen only a few times. The chain has TRBV7-2 and TRBJ1-2; D may be TRBD1 (6 bases). CDR3 length equals 14 residues. Germline CDR1 and CDR2: SGHTA and FQGNSA. The V end was cut by 5 bases, the J end by 3 bases, with 13 bases between. The chain's CDR3 is CASSAQGKDYGYTF. CDR3 coding DNA: TGTGCCAGCAGCGCACAGGGTAAGGACTATGGCTACACCTTC.

The rearrangement joins TRBV12-5 to TRBJ2-2, with D uncertain. Between the trimmed V and J ends, which lost 2 bases and 0 bases, there was a span of 13 bases. Germline CDR1 and CDR2: LGHNT and FRNRAP. The CDR3 has 17 amino acids. CDR3 residues: CASGLTSGLPNTGELFF. CDR3 nucleotide sequence: TGTGCTAGTGGTTTGACCTCGGGCCTGCCGAACACCGGGGAGCTGTTTTTT.

The table lists this clonotype with a few counts. The J gene is TRBJ2-3, the V gene TRBV5-4; TRBD2 might be the D (5 bases). The CDR3 is made up of 14 amino acids. Germline V gene sequence: CDR1 SGHNT, CDR2 YYREEE (reference sequence). V was trimmed by 2 bases and J by 0 bases, leaving 7 bases between them. CDR3 in amino acids: CASSLEGSTDTQYF. The CDR3, as DNA: TGTGCCAGCAGCTTAGAGGGAAGCACAGATACGCAGTATTTT. The entire variable domain, with the rest obtained from reference TRBV5-4 and TRBJ2-3, is as follows: ETGVTQSPTHLIKTRGQQVTLRCSSQSGHNTVSWYQQALGQGPQFIFQYYREEENGRGNFPPRFSGLQFPNYSSELNVNALELDDSALYLCASSLEGSTDTQYFGPGTRLTVL.

A few counts support this clonotype. The chain combines TRBV4-3 with TRBJ2-3, with TRBD2 matching 13 bases. The CDR3 sequence is 19 residues long. The trim removed 3 bases at V and 0 bases at J, leaving 9 bases unmatched. Per the germline V gene, CDR1 is LGHNA and CDR2 is YSLEER. CDR3 sequence (DNA): TGCGCCAGCAGCCAGAAGGGGACTAGCGGGACCATTAGCACAGATACGCAGTATTTT. The encoded protein is CASSQKGTSGTISTDTQYF.

The chain is built from TRBV7-9 and TRBJ2-3, with 11 bases aligning to TRBD2. V lost 4 bases to trimming and J lost 1 base; unmatched junction nucleotides: 10. Germline V gene lookup returns CDR1 SEHNR and CDR2 FQNEAQ (reference sequence). This CDR3 contains 18 residues. The chain's CDR3 is CASSSGLAVPAGTDTQYF. The CDR3, as DNA: TGTGCCAGCAGCTCGGGACTAGCGGTACCCGCCGGCACAGATACGCAGTATTTT.

The rearrangement uses TRBV3-1 and TRBJ2-3; 9 bases match TRBD2. The CDR3 runs 15 residues. Germline V CDR1 and CDR2: LGHDT, YNNKEL (reference sequence). J lost 6 bases, V lost 1 base, and 5 bases had no gene match. CDR3 bases: TGTGCCAGCAGCCAAGGGCCGCGGGAGGGGGATACGCAGTATTTT. Its translation: CASSQGPREGDTQYF.

The chain is built from TRBV19 and TRBJ2-1; 10 bases fit TRBD2. Trimming cost V 3 bases and J 4 bases; bases outside gene matches: 3. The CDR3 contains 15 residues. Germline CDR1 reads LNHDA; CDR2 reads SQIVND (reference sequence). CDR3 residues: CASSIILAGYNEQFF. The CDR3, as DNA: TGTGCCAGTAGTATTATACTAGCGGGGTACAATGAGCAGTTCTTC.

This chain connects TRBV12-3 or TRBV12-4 to TRBJ2-1, with 9 bases identical to TRBD2. Germline trimming cut 5 bases from V and 8 bases from J; bases unmatched to any gene: 7. This CDR3 comprises 14 residues. The CDR3 is CASSLGLALHEQFF. Here the CDR3 DNA reads TGTGCCAGCAGTCTAGGACTAGCGTTGCATGAGCAGTTCTTC.

Only one count was recorded for this clonotype. J is TRBJ1-5 and V is TRBV7-2; the D gene is possibly TRBD1 (5 bases). V was trimmed by 1 base and J by 0 bases, leaving 10 bases between them. The CDR3 covers 16 residues. CDR1 is SGHTA, CDR2 FQGNSA, per germline. The chain's CDR3 is CASSLDRPTSNQPQHF. In DNA, the CDR3 is TGTGCCAGCAGCTTAGACAGGCCCACTAGCAATCAGCCCCAGCATTTT.

This clonotype has a count of ten or more. The rearrangement uses TRBV6-2 or TRBV6-3 and TRBJ2-3; 8 bases match TRBD1. The V and J ends lost 4 bases and 10 bases, in that order; junction bases with no gene match: 10. The CDR3 runs to 14 residues. In germline, CDR1 is MNHEY, CDR2 SVGEGT. The CDR3 sequence: CASSSASGGAAQYF. For the CDR3, the DNA is TGTGCCAGCAGTTCCGCCTCAGGGGGCGCGGCGCAGTATTTT.

This clonotype has more than one count but fewer than ten. V gene TRBV6-8 combines with J gene TRBJ2-7, with 7 bases lining up with TRBD2. There are 14 residues in the CDR3. V was clipped by 6 bases and J by 2 bases; unmatched bases: 7. Germline lookup yields CDR1 MNHGY and CDR2 SAAAGT. The CDR3 loop is CASSAGDGTYEQYF. As DNA, the CDR3 is TGTGCCAGCAGCGCGGGAGACGGCACCTACGAGCAGTACTTC.

J is TRBJ2-7 and V is TRBV4-1, with 14 bases that match TRBD2. The germline V gene encodes CDR1 MGHRA and CDR2 YSYEKL. CDR3 length equals 17 residues. Trimming took 0 bases from V and 1 from J; bases not matched to a gene: 2. The CDR3 DNA reads as TGCGCCAGCAGCCAAGAGGGGACTAGCGGGGGTTCCTACGAGCAGTACTTC. The encoded protein is CASSQEGTSGGSYEQYF.

This clonotype was picked up many times. V is TRBV7-2 and J is TRBJ2-1; 8 positions agree with TRBD2. This CDR3 has 16 residues. The germline CDR1 and CDR2 sequences are SGHTA and FQGNSA. J was trimmed by 4 bases and V by 4 bases; bases with no gene match: 9. The CDR3 DNA reads TGTGCCAGCAGCTCCTTGACTAGCGCCCCTTACAATGAGCAGTTCTTC. It codes for CASSSLTSAPYNEQFF.

This clonotype was picked up a small number of times. This chain links TRBV7-8 with TRBJ1-4; D not certain. The germline V and J ends were trimmed by 0 bases and 10 bases, with 9 bases remaining between them. Germline V gene lookup returns CDR1 SGHVS and CDR2 FQNEAQ. The CDR3 loop spans 13 amino acids. CDR3 loop: CASSLALGVKLFF. The CDR3 DNA sequence: TGTGCCAGCAGCTTAGCCCTTGGGGTAAAACTGTTTTTT.

This clonotype was detected a few times. J is TRBJ2-1 and V is TRBV24-1; 9 bases are shared with TRBD2. The V gene's germline CDR1 is KGHDR and CDR2 SFDVKD. This CDR3 has 14 amino acids. With 3 bases clipped from V and 9 bases from J, the junction kept 5 bases outside the gene matches. The CDR3 DNA follows: TGTGCCACCAGTGATGGGCGGGAGGGCATTGAGCAGTTCTTC. Its translation is CATSDGREGIEQFF.

There are a few counts of this clonotype. The V call is TRBV2, the J call TRBJ1-6; D is undetermined. CDR1 is SNHLY and CDR2 is FYNNEI in the germline V gene. The V end was cut by 7 bases, the J end by 0 bases, with 19 bases between. This CDR3 is built from 18 residues. The CDR3 loop reads CASTVGRKISSYNSPLHF. The CDR3 nucleotides are TGTGCCAGCACGGTAGGACGGAAAATAAGCTCCTATAATTCACCCCTCCACTTT. Full variable domain (remainder filled in from reference TRBV2 and TRBJ1-6): EPEVTQTPSHQVTQMGQEVILRCVPISNHLYFYWYRQILGQKVEFLVSFYNNEISEKSEIFDDQFSVERPDGSNFTLKIRSTKLEDSAMYFCASTVGRKISSYNSPLHFGNGTRLTVT.

The rearrangement links TRBV29-1 to TRBJ2-3, with 11 bases identical to TRBD2. Per the germline V gene, CDR1 is SQVTM and CDR2 is ANQGSEA. The V segment lost 2 bases and the J segment 5 bases; nucleotides outside the gene matches: 0. The CDR3 contains 13 residues. This chain's CDR3 is CSVETSGRDTQYF. DNA of the CDR3: TGCAGCGTTGAAACTAGCGGGAGAGATACGCAGTATTTT.